The T cell receptor (beta chain) under discussion was sequenced for a study of vaccination effects on CD4 cells after COVID-19. Whole-study results and caveats: In vaccinees who were healthy, merely 1 out of 255 vaccine-induced clones cross-reacted with common cold coronaviruses.

The CDR3 runs 15 residues. Germline values: CDR1 SQVTM, CDR2 ANQGSEA. V gave up 1 base and J gave up 1 base; unmatched junction bases: 0. Isolating CD4+ T cells followed approximately ten days of culture. Participants completed two doses of the BNT162b2 or mRNA-1273 vaccine. None of these healthy vaccinees had been infected with SARS-CoV-2 before vaccination. Measured with immunoSEQ multiplex PCR; TCRdb has only the in-frame clones, and not every one. The profile shows just under 75,000 clones, approximately 73% of them singletons. Details on this clone: The antigen is unknown.

The V gene is TRBV29-1, the J gene TRBJ2-3, with 12 bases aligning to TRBD2. This sequence was found in a human donor who received a COVID-19 vaccine. The sequences come from CD4+ T cells from PBMCs cultured without peptide, collected after COVID-19 vaccination. The CDR3 spells CSVEGTSGGTDTQYF. CDR3 bases: TGCAGCGTTGAAGGGACTAGCGGGGGCACAGATACGCAGTATTTT.